This T cell receptor beta chain was recovered during a study of shared clonotypes between healthy human individuals (dated by TCRdb to between 2020 and 2021). Concerning the study at large: Two women and three men aged 18 to 49 years were included in the cohort. For each donor, CD4 naive and CD4 memory were each given three plates, CD8 naive was given two plates, and CD8 memory was given one plate. Blood TCR repertoires of roughly five healthy adults were deeply sequenced to estimate repertoire size and the extent of clonotype sharing between individuals. Different laboratories and diverse techniques were used to prepare libraries and sequence TCR repertoires, to increase sequencing depth and limit assay-specific biases. Leukapheresis yielded between about 0.94 and 8.9 billion PBMCs per donor.

CD8 naive samples consisted of CD45RO-negative cells that were positively selected for CCR7, yielding a CD45RA+CCR7+ population without TemRA cells. Donors were healthy HIV-negative adults with no recently reported acute infections or vaccinations. All donors were Caucasian adults living in Nashville, Tennessee, USA. Blood was collected by leukapheresis, and PBMCs were isolated by Ficoll-Histopaque density gradient centrifugation and then cryopreserved in liquid nitrogen vapor phase. Analytical flow cytometry was used to check the purity and quantity of each magnetically sorted T cell population. Genomic DNA was isolated from every sorted fraction and measured by UV absorbance on a Nanodrop 2000c. Broader findings and caveats from the paper: Based on pairwise subsampling, the degree of clonotype sharing among donors was expected to be affected by sequencing depth. Naive subsets generally had larger estimated clonotype richness than memory subsets. Sampling was limited to blood, and TCR repertoires in tissue likely differ from TCR repertoires in blood. Incomplete sequencing was indicated by rarefaction of sorted-subset datasets, despite the large sequencing depth. Compared with non-shared clonotypes, clonotypes shared by all four sorted-subset donors had higher generation probabilities. About 4.5% of naive CD4, approximately 3.7% of naive CD8, roughly 2.5% of memory CD4, and 0.4% of memory CD8 clonotypes were shared across several donors. Because the study included a small number of donors, the genetic and exposure-history diversity represented was limited.

Using the deep immunoSEQ assay, multiplex PCR amplified TCR CDR3 regions from genomic DNA. Genomic DNA extracted from each cell subset was distributed evenly over all wells of several immunoSEQ 96-well plates, and each plate served as one replicate. Each replicate PCR for sorted subsets received about 210 ng genomic DNA, equal to about 30,000 T cell genomes. Purified libraries were measured with a Qubit 3.0 fluorometer, size-checked on a Bioanalyzer 2100, and measured again with the KAPA Library Quantification kit. Every immunoSEQ 96-well plate was sequenced on a separate single-read 150-cycle Illumina NextSeq 550 flow cell. As for how the authors treated the data: Because the immunoSEQ output included only junctional sequences and no quality scores, the filtering could not be the same as the filtering used for full-length reads. To assign V/J genes and CDR3, sequences were annotated using PyIR, a Python wrapper for IgBLAST v1.9, with IMGT germline references. Reads were removed for weak V/J assignments (E-value above 1e-6), missing CDR3, stop codons, out-of-frame junctions, or ambiguous translated residues. V3J clonotypes were defined by identical inferred V gene, J gene, and CDR3 amino acid sequence. To compute the percentage overlap between repertoires, the number of shared unique clonotypes was divided by the size of the smaller repertoire. Richness of each repertoire was evaluated using RTK rarefaction, the Chao1 estimator, and Recon v2.1 estimates of unobserved clonotypes. Generation probabilities for all TCRbeta clonotypes obtained by the gDNA method from a handful of donors were computed using OLGA. TCRdb took this table from immuneACCESS and kept in-frame rearrangements with V and J called. Such tables lack part of the clones; where checked against another copy, unresolved V genes explain under half of the gap, and the rest is unexplained. The DNA was the basis for D and trimming; V, J and clone size are from that table. Here the sample has around 2,000,000 clones; roughly 94% occur a single time. The top ten hold about 1.1% of the sample.

As for this clone: The antigen it recognizes is unknown. Base qualities are missing; no much larger clone stands one base away.

From the germline V gene, CDR1 is SGHRS and CDR2 is YFSETQ. V is clipped by 4 bases and J by 2 bases, and the sequence between their germline boundaries is 12 bases long. From the cysteine through the phenylalanine, the CDR3 covers 14 amino acids. CDR3 DNA only is kept here, 42 bases in frame from base 1. Recombination joined TRBV5-1 with TRBJ1-1, with a tentative D gene TRBD1 over 5 matching bases. The TCR originated in a man between 18 and 35 years old in good health. Sequencing was done on a sample of naive CD8+ T cells sorted from blood. The sample's cell subset or site label, in plain terms: CD45RA+CCR7+. Here is the DNA: TGCGCCAGCAGCAGACCGACAGCAAACACTGAAGCTTTCTTT. This is translated as CASSRPTANTEAFF.